These 9 T cell receptor beta chains originate from one sample sequenced in a study of T-cell reconstitution after alpha-beta-depleted transplantation in children (dated by TCRdb to the mid-2010s). The library was prepared using PCR. The sequencer listed for this sample is Illumina HiSeq 2500. Molecular barcoding was employed in the preparation of TCR libraries, with unique molecular identifiers being used to normalize TCRbeta repertoire quantification. The public reads were quality trimmed at Q25 with fastp and then assembled into clones with MiXCR by TCRdb, keeping productive beta chains. Merged by CDR3 protein, the rows form single entries marked with the most common genes and DNA. Present in this sample are fewer than 550,000 distinct CDR3 sequences, roughly an eighth of which were seen just once. Of the sample, approximately 14% falls within the top ten clones. The sample's treatment or condition label is to be understood as: allogeneic hematopoietic cell transplantation with graft depleted of TCRalphabeta T cells and CD19 B cells.

Sequenced material: PBMCs, mostly from graft donor cells, taken 180 days after TCRalphabeta/CD19-depleted stem cell transplant. Every receptor here comes from a female patient aged 2-9 years who had a stem cell transplant for aplastic anemia, so the T cells may come from the graft donor.

Remarks on this clonotype: With a much larger clone just one base away, this may be a read error. The chain has TRBV5-1 and TRBJ2-1; TRBD2 matches 9 bases. Germline loops: CDR1 SGHRS, CDR2 YFSETQ. The CDR3 contains 16 residues. The chain's CDR3 is CTSSLAPSGAYNEQFF. The CDR3 DNA reads TGCACCAGCAGCTTGGCCCCTAGCGGGGCCTACAATGAGCAGTTCTTC.

This clonotype was detected a few times. The gene calls are TRBV18 and TRBJ2-1; D gene unclear. Germline CDR1 is KGHSH and CDR2 is LQKENI. The CDR3 spans 14 residues. V was cut by 3 bases and J by 6 bases, with 12 bases left in between. The CDR3 here is CASSPDSTANEQFF. CDR3 nucleotide sequence: TGTGCCAGCTCACCGGATAGTACAGCCAATGAGCAGTTCTTC.

V and J are TRBV14 and TRBJ2-5; no definite D call. From germline, CDR1 is SGHDN and CDR2 FVKESK. This CDR3 is 12 amino acids long. Trimming removed 1 base from V and 7 bases from J, with 7 bases in between. CDR3 coding DNA: TGTGCCAGCAGCCAAGGTCGGGCGACCCAGTACTTC. It specifies CASSQGRATQYF.

This chain links TRBV20-1 with TRBJ2-1; D perhaps matches TRBD2 (5 bases). V dropped 3 bases and J dropped 7 bases, with 16 bases sitting between them. Per germline, CDR1 DFQATT and CDR2 SNEGSKA (reference sequence). The CDR3 length is 14 residues. The CDR3 nucleotides are TGCAGTGCTAGTTTACGGGATTGGATTAATGAGCAGTTCTTC. Translating it yields CSASLRDWINEQFF.

The sample holds a few counts of this clonotype. V gene TRBV6-5 combines with J gene TRBJ2-1, with 7 bases fitting TRBD2. CDR3 length: 13 amino acids. V was clipped by 2 bases and J by 13 bases; unmatched bases: 8. Germline V gives CDR1 MNHEY, CDR2 SVGAGI. CDR3 in amino acids: CASSYRDYSIQFF. The CDR3 region has the DNA TGTGCCAGCAGTTACCGGGACTACAGTATTCAGTTCTTC.

This clonotype was picked up many times. The rearrangement uses TRBV12-3 or TRBV12-4 and TRBJ1-6, with D possibly being TRBD1 (6 bases). The CDR3 spans 15 residues. With 7 bases removed from V and 8 bases from J, the gap between germline ends came to 18 bases. The CDR3 sequence is CASTLQSRGDSPLHF. The CDR3 DNA is TGTGCCAGCACCCTACAGTCGAGGGGGGATTCACCCCTCCACTTT.

This clonotype has ten or more counts. The V call is TRBV29-1, the J call TRBJ2-3, with 13 bases lining up with TRBD2. The junction had 12 bases not matched to a gene; V was cut back by 8 bases and J by 4 bases. CDR3 length: 16 amino acids. The germline CDR1 and CDR2 sequences are SQVTM and ANQGSEA. The CDR3 bases are TGCAGCATCGAACCCGGGACTAGCGGGAACGCAGATACGCAGTATTTT. Translation: CSIEPGTSGNADTQYF.

The V call is TRBV20-1, the J call TRBJ2-5, with D uncertain. Trimming stripped 3 bases from V and 4 bases from J, with 12 bases between. In germline, CDR1 is DFQATT, CDR2 SNEGSKA (reference sequence). The CDR3 sequence is 13 residues long. The CDR3 here is CSASLHRRETQYF. The CDR3 nucleotides are TGCAGTGCTAGTCTCCACCGTAGAGAGACCCAGTACTTC.

V and J are TRBV15 and TRBJ2-5; 12 nucleotides match TRBD2. With 5 bases clipped from V and 4 bases from J, the junction kept 8 bases outside the gene matches. The CDR3 totals 16 residues. CDR1 and CDR2 (germline): LNHNV, YYDKDF (reference sequence). The CDR3 DNA follows: TGTGCCACCAGCGGCCGACTAGCGGGAGTATTAGAGACCCAGTACTTC. This gives the protein CATSGRLAGVLETQYF.